The 32 T cell receptor beta chains reported below all come from one sample, sequenced in a study of early T cells in non-severe SARS-CoV-2 infection. Using its own MiXCR run on the 5' RACE reads, TCRdb lists one record per CDR3 protein. The sample includes approximately 110,000 distinct CDR3 sequences, about 16% of them seen just once. Sequenced material: whole blood. These receptors originate from an adult who was a healthcare worker with PCR-confirmed SARS-CoV-2 infection or an uninfected control (not recorded which).

This clonotype has just a few counts. V and J are TRBV20-1 and TRBJ1-1; D remains ambiguous. Per the germline V gene, CDR1 is DFQATT and CDR2 is SNEGSKA (reference sequence). The CDR3 runs 12 residues. V lost 3 bases and J lost 7, with 12 bases in between. The CDR3 DNA sequence: TGCAGTGCTAGGTTGCAGTGGGGTGAAGCTTTCTTT. It translates to CSARLQWGEAFF.

The table lists this clonotype with a few counts. The V call is TRBV27, the J call TRBJ1-2; no definite D call. Trimming took off 2 bases at V and 5 bases at J, with 12 bases between the two ends. Germline V gene sequence: CDR1 MNHEY, CDR2 SMNVEV (reference sequence). The CDR3 runs to 14 residues. DNA of the CDR3: TGTGCCAGCAGTTTAAGGGCGGACTTATATGGCTACACCTTC. Translated, it gives CASSLRADLYGYTF.

The chain employs TRBV6-1 and TRBJ1-6, with a tentative D call TRBD1 (5 bases). Deletions cut 8 bases from V and 6 bases from J, with 8 bases between. There are 12 residues in the CDR3. Germline CDR1 is MNHNS and CDR2 is SASEGT. The CDR3 spells CASGDSNSPLHF. CDR3 sequence (DNA): TGTGCCAGCGGAGACAGTAATTCACCCCTCCACTTT.

V usage is TRBV12-3 or TRBV12-4 and J usage is TRBJ2-2; 7 nucleotides match TRBD1. CDR3 size: 12 residues. V dropped 7 bases and J dropped 7; count of bases not matched to a gene: 3. In DNA form, the CDR3 reads TGTGCCAGCAACAACAGGGGCGGGGAGCTGTTTTTT. Protein sequence: CASNNRGGELFF.

A word on this clonotype: No conserved phenylalanine or tryptophan ends this CDR3, so it is likely a read error. Because the CDR3's place on the DNA is in doubt, the DNA is left out and the CDR3 is given as listed by TCRdb. The V gene is TRBV27, the J gene TRBJ1-2; the table calls TRBD1, which could not be checked here. The germline V gene has CDR1 MNHEY and CDR2 SMNVEV (reference sequence). Inclusive of both ends, the CDR3 amounts to 10 amino acids. CDR3 residues: CASSKEGTYI.

This clonotype showed up just a few times. The chain uses TRBV15 and TRBJ2-6, with D uncertain. With 5 bases removed from V and 1 base from J, the gap between germline ends came to 9 bases. This CDR3 is built from 15 residues. Germline CDR1 is LNHNV and CDR2 is YYDKDF (reference sequence). The DNA of the CDR3 is TGTGCCACCAGCGGACGTTTTTCTGGGGCCAACGTCCTGACTTTC. Amino acid sequence: CATSGRFSGANVLTF.

This clonotype occurred a few times. The chain couples TRBV7-9 to TRBJ1-1, with TRBD1 identical over 8 bases. The CDR3 runs to 14 residues. The J segment lost 11 bases and the V segment lost 6 bases, leaving 14 bases of the junction unmatched. CDR1 and CDR2 from the germline V gene are SEHNR and FQNEAQ (reference sequence). The CDR3 DNA reads as TGTGCCAGCAGATTGGGACAGGAAACAGTCGGCGCTTTCTTT. Translation: CASRLGQETVGAFF.

This clonotype was seen more than once but under ten times. The chain links TRBV6-5 to TRBJ2-2, with a possible D match to TRBD1 (6 bases). The V gene's germline CDR1 is MNHEY and CDR2 SVGAGI. This CDR3 is built from 15 residues. Trimming removed 0 bases from V and 3 bases from J, with 8 bases in between. The CDR3 sequence: CASSYSGADTGELFF. In DNA, the CDR3 is TGTGCCAGCAGTTACTCGGGGGCGGACACCGGGGAGCTGTTTTTT.

In its sample, this clonotype was seen a few times. The chain combines TRBV20-1 with TRBJ2-7; 11 nucleotides match TRBD2. The CDR3 is 18 amino acids. The V segment lost 1 base and the J segment 7 bases; nucleotides outside the gene matches: 18. Germline assignment: CDR1 DFQATT and CDR2 SNEGSKA (reference sequence). The CDR3 spells CSARVGLAGGLGRREQYF. DNA for the CDR3: TGCAGTGCTAGAGTTGGTCTAGCGGGGGGTCTAGGGAGGCGAGAGCAGTACTTC.

The V gene is TRBV20-1, the J gene TRBJ2-5, with TRBD2 matching over 11 bases. Unmatched junction bases numbered 4, after V lost 4 bases and J lost 0 bases. The germline gives CDR1 DFQATT, CDR2 SNEGSKA (reference sequence). The CDR3 is 15 amino acids. CDR3 residues: CSATGTSGDQETQYF. The CDR3, as DNA: TGCAGTGCTACCGGGACTAGCGGAGACCAAGAGACCCAGTACTTC.

The chain joins TRBV10-3 to TRBJ1-1, with a possible D match to TRBD1 (5 bases). The V and J ends lost 4 bases and 2 bases respectively, with 8 bases between them. Germline V gene sequence: CDR1 ENHRY, CDR2 SYGVKD. CDR3 size: 13 residues. CDR3 region: CAISATGNTEAFF. In DNA, the CDR3 is TGTGCCATCAGTGCCACAGGAAACACTGAAGCTTTCTTT.

V and J are TRBV19 and TRBJ1-2, with 7 bases lining up with TRBD1. The V and J ends lost 8 bases and 4 bases, in that order; junction bases with no gene match: 7. CDR1 and CDR2 from the germline V gene are LNHDA and SQIVND (reference sequence). This CDR3 is 13 amino acids long. CDR3 loop: CASDTTGIYGYTF. In DNA form, the CDR3 reads TGTGCCAGTGACACGACAGGGATCTATGGCTACACCTTC.

The rearrangement uses TRBV19 and TRBJ2-6; D is unclear. Germline CDR1 reads LNHDA; CDR2 reads SQIVND (reference sequence). This CDR3 comprises 15 residues. V was trimmed by 5 bases and J by 1 base, leaving 9 bases between them. CDR3 loop: CASSPTASGANVLTF. The CDR3 nucleotides read TGTGCCAGTAGTCCCACAGCGTCTGGGGCCAACGTCCTGACTTTC.

The CDR3 sequence is CSARHLLGDYGYTF. CDR3 coding DNA: TGCAGTGCTAGGCACCTCCTGGGTGACTATGGCTACACCTTC. V and J are TRBV20-1 and TRBJ1-2, with D uncertain. Germline loops: CDR1 DFQATT, CDR2 SNEGSKA (reference sequence). This CDR3 has 14 residues. Trimming stripped 3 bases from V and 3 bases from J, with 14 bases between.

Concerning this clonotype: With a much larger clone just one base away, this may be a read error. V usage is TRBV7-8 and J usage is TRBJ2-3; the D gene could be TRBD1 or TRBD2 (6 bases each). CDR1 is SGHVS and CDR2 is FQNEAQ in the germline V gene. The CDR3 is 14 amino acids. CDR3 in amino acids: CASSADGGTDTQNF. The CDR3 bases are TGTGCCAGCAGCGCAGACGGGGGCACAGATACGCAGAATTTT.

The table lists this clonotype with a few counts. This chain links TRBV3-1 with TRBJ1-2; D might be TRBD1 (6 bases). The CDR3 consists of 15 residues. The V and J ends lost 1 base and 1 base respectively, with 10 bases between them. The germline V gene encodes CDR1 LGHDT and CDR2 YNNKEL (reference sequence). CDR3 residues: CASSQAGASNYGYTF. The DNA of the CDR3 is TGTGCCAGCAGCCAAGCAGGGGCCAGTAACTATGGCTACACCTTC. Variable domain in full (rest from reference TRBV3-1 and TRBJ1-2): DTAVSQTPKYLVTQMGNDKSIKCEQNLGHDTMYWYKQDSKKFLKIMFSYNNKELIINETVPNRFSPKSPDKAHLNLHINSLELGDSAVYFCASSQAGASNYGYTFGSGTRLTVV.

V and J are TRBV27 and TRBJ2-7; 11 bases line up with TRBD1. The CDR3 is made up of 14 amino acids. Losses at the gene ends were 5 bases for V and 7 bases for J; bases not matched to a gene: 7. Germline assignment: CDR1 MNHEY and CDR2 SMNVEV (reference sequence). DNA of the CDR3: TGTGCCAGCAGTCCTGGACAGGGGGCGCGGGAGCAGTACTTC. Residues: CASSPGQGAREQYF.

V usage is TRBV6-1 and J usage is TRBJ2-5; 11 bases align to TRBD1. Germline V gene lookup returns CDR1 MNHNS and CDR2 SASEGT. Trimming removed 6 bases from V and 5 bases from J; junction bases left unmatched: 8. This CDR3 contains 15 residues. The CDR3 DNA reads as TGTGCCAGCAGGACCGGACAGGGGGCACAGGAGACCCAGTACTTC. This encodes CASRTGQGAQETQYF.

The genes are TRBV5-1 and TRBJ1-1; D is unresolved. Looked up from germline, CDR1 is SGHRS and CDR2 is YFSETQ. This CDR3 has 14 residues. With 0 bases removed from V and 0 bases from J, the gap between germline ends came to 6 bases. Written as DNA, the CDR3 is TGCGCCAGCAGCTTGGGGGCGGTGAACACTGAAGCTTTCTTT. Its translation: CASSLGAVNTEAFF.

This clonotype was seen a handful of times. In DNA, the CDR3 is TGCAGCGTTGCCACGGGGGCGATCAATGAGCAGTTCTTC. Protein product: CSVATGAINEQFF. This chain links TRBV29-1 with TRBJ2-1; the D call may be TRBD1 or TRBD2 (6 bases each). The CDR3 consists of 13 residues. Trimming removed 4 bases at V and 6 bases at J, with 13 bases between. CDR1 is SQVTM and CDR2 is ANQGSEA in the germline V gene.

The chain employs TRBV4-1 and TRBJ1-4; D uncertain. Trimming removed 0 bases from V and 8 bases from J, with 13 bases in between. Germline CDR1 is MGHRA and CDR2 is YSYEKL. The length of the CDR3 is 15 residues. CDR3 loop: CASSQDGIYREKLFF. The CDR3 DNA follows: TGCGCCAGCAGCCAAGATGGGATATATCGGGAAAAACTGTTTTTT.

This clonotype has just a few counts. The chain links TRBV7-8 to TRBJ2-2; TRBD2 matches at 7 bases. The germline CDR1 and CDR2 sequences are SGHVS and FQNEAQ. The CDR3 is made up of 14 amino acids. After removal of 7 bases from V and 6 bases from J, the junction contained 8 bases not matched to a gene. CDR3 in amino acids: CASTLGGIPGELFF. In DNA form, the CDR3 reads TGTGCCAGCACCCTCGGGGGGATCCCCGGGGAGCTGTTTTTT.

This clonotype has just a few counts. The chain couples TRBV6-6 to TRBJ2-5; no clear D gene. Trimming cost V 6 bases and J 5 bases, with 10 bases left between them. Germline values: CDR1 MNHNY, CDR2 SVGAGI (reference sequence). The CDR3 covers 12 residues. The CDR3 protein is CASSPEVETQYF. Written as DNA, the CDR3 is TGTGCCAGCAGCCCCGAGGTGGAGACCCAGTACTTC.

This clonotype was counted only a few times. This rearrangement joins TRBV24-1 to TRBJ2-1, with TRBD1 matching over 7 bases. The germline CDR1 and CDR2 sequences are KGHDR and SFDVKD. This CDR3 has 14 amino acids. The trim removed 3 bases at V and 8 bases at J, leaving 6 bases unmatched. CDR3: CATSDTGVRDEQFF. The CDR3 DNA sequence: TGTGCCACCAGTGATACAGGGGTCCGGGATGAGCAGTTCTTC.

The chain couples TRBV14 to TRBJ1-1; the D gene is possibly TRBD1 (6 bases). The CDR3 contains 14 residues. Germline CDR1 is SGHDN and CDR2 is FVKESK. V dropped 0 bases and J dropped 4 bases, with 9 bases sitting between them. The CDR3 DNA is TGTGCCAGCAGCCAAGAACAGGGTATCACTGAAGCTTTCTTT. Its protein product is CASSQEQGITEAFF.

This clonotype showed up just a few times. A junction end diverges from the germline sequence, so it may reflect a read error. V and J are TRBV7-3 and TRBJ2-2; no reliable D call. The CDR3 totals 14 residues. Germline assignment: CDR1 SGHTA and CDR2 FQGTGA. The CDR3 nucleotides read TGTGCCAGCAGCCCCGACCCGAAAACCGGGGAGCTGTTTTTT. Translating gives CASSPDPKTGELFF.

The chain recombines TRBV12-3 or TRBV12-4 with TRBJ2-7; 7 nucleotides align to TRBD1. Trimming took 8 bases from V and 5 from J; bases not matched to a gene: 6. This CDR3 is 12 amino acids long. DNA for the CDR3: TGTGCCAGCCGACAGGGCGGTAACGAGCAGTACTTC. This encodes CASRQGGNEQYF.

This clonotype was observed a handful of times. This sequence joins TRBV5-1 and TRBJ2-1, with TRBD1 matching 7 bases. CDR1 and CDR2 from the germline V gene are SGHRS and YFSETQ. The V segment lost 2 bases and the J segment 7 bases; nucleotides outside the gene matches: 9. This CDR3 spans 15 amino acids. The CDR3 reads CASSLRQGMRNEQFF. The CDR3 DNA reads TGCGCCAGCAGCTTAAGACAGGGAATGCGGAATGAGCAGTTCTTC.

This clonotype was observed a few times. The chain combines TRBV5-8 with TRBJ1-2; D possibly corresponds to TRBD1 (5 bases). CDR1 is SGHTS, CDR2 YDEGEE, per germline. This CDR3 is 13 amino acids long. Trimming took 2 bases from V and 7 from J, leaving 12 bases between them. This CDR3 reads CASSFIQDPGYTF. For the CDR3, the DNA is TGTGCCAGCAGCTTCATACAGGACCCTGGCTACACCTTC.

This sequence joins TRBV9 and TRBJ1-6; D ambiguous. The V end was cut by 4 bases, the J end by 7 bases, with 15 bases between. The CDR3 consists of 15 residues. Germline CDR1 is SGDLS and CDR2 is YYNGEE. The CDR3 protein is CASSSRPNGNSPLHF. In nucleotides, the CDR3 is TGTGCCAGCAGCTCGCGGCCGAACGGGAATTCACCCCTCCACTTT.

In its sample, this clonotype was seen a few times. The J gene is TRBJ2-7, the V gene TRBV4-2; 8 bases fit TRBD2. Germline CDR1 is LGHNA and CDR2 is YNFKEQ. Germline trimming cut 1 base from V and 6 bases from J; bases unmatched to any gene: 14. CDR3 size: 17 residues. The CDR3 DNA follows: TGTGCCAGCAGCCAAGTACCCCGGTCTAGCGGGCAACTCGAGCAGTACTTC. This sequence encodes CASSQVPRSSGQLEQYF.

The rearrangement joins TRBV30 to TRBJ2-7; D remains unclear. The CDR3 has 13 residues. The germline V and J ends were trimmed by 1 base and 3 bases, with 10 bases remaining between them. Germline V gene lookup returns CDR1 GTSNPN and CDR2 SVGIG (reference sequence). The CDR3 nucleotides read TGTGCCTGGAGTGCCTGGAACCTCTACGAGCAGTACTTC. Its translation: CAWSAWNLYEQYF.